This T cell receptor (beta chain) came from a study of T cell responses to AZD1222 COVID-19 vaccine. Study summary: Second-dose timings of about 4 or about 12 weeks were pooled.

General study findings and limits: A mostly white British donor set with more females was recruited, and clonal diversity was possibly underestimated.

Concerning this clone: Antigen unknown.

J lost 5 bases, V lost 0 bases, and 6 bases had no gene match. Germline CDR1 MNHEY, CDR2 SVGAGI. The CDR3 spans 15 residues. Sequenced by immunoSEQ multiplex PCR; TCRdb stores in-frame clones only, minus some. Of about 120,000 clones detected, around nine tenths appear once; the ten largest clones hold around 1.8%. The receptor was isolated from an adult in good health. This specimen consisted of peripheral blood, obtained on day 0 of AZD1222 vaccination. V gene TRBV6-5 combines with J gene TRBJ1-2; 7 bases line up with TRBD1. CDR3 nucleotides: TGTGCCAGCAGTTACTCTGGGACAGTCGGATATGGCTACACCTTC. As protein: CASSYSGTVGYGYTF.